The next 21 T cell receptor beta chains were all read from a single sample in a study of Ad26.COV2.S vaccination and SARS-CoV-2 variants. Measured with immunoSEQ multiplex PCR; TCRdb has only the in-frame clones, and not every one. The repertoire includes some 370,000 clones, about 80% of them detected once, and around 7.3% sits in the top ten. Regarding treatment: 15 to 20 received Ad26.COV2.S at low or high dose, single or two shots; about 5 received placebo; per-sample allocation not given. Following the first vaccine or placebo injection, samples were taken on day 63. The input for sequencing was peripheral blood, taken in a trial of Ad26.COV2.S vaccine versus placebo. These receptors originate from a person between 18 and 59 years old who received the Ad26.COV2.S COVID-19 vaccine or a placebo.

The chain couples TRBV6-2 or TRBV6-3 to TRBJ1-5; D is perhaps TRBD1 (6 bases). Per the germline V gene, CDR1 is MNHEY and CDR2 is SVGEGT. Deletions cut 2 bases from V and 7 bases from J, with 9 bases between. The CDR3 extends over 13 amino acids. CDR3 DNA sequence: TGTGCCAGCAGTTACGCAGGACAGCAGCCCCAGCATTTT. Translated: CASSYAGQQPQHF.

The chain has TRBV5-1 and TRBJ1-1, with 10 nucleotides matching TRBD1. Per germline, CDR1 SGHRS and CDR2 YFSETQ. V lost 4 bases and J lost 1; bases outside the gene matches: 7. This CDR3 contains 16 residues. The CDR3 sequence is CASSPGDRGQNTEAFF. CDR3 coding DNA: TGCGCCAGCAGCCCGGGGGACAGGGGACAGAACACTGAAGCTTTCTTT.

The CDR3 spells CASSPNRGSEKLFF. CDR3 bases: TGTGCCAGCTCACCAAACAGGGGTTCTGAAAAACTGTTTTTT. The chain recombines TRBV18 with TRBJ1-4, with 7 bases fitting TRBD1. Germline V gene lookup returns CDR1 KGHSH and CDR2 LQKENI. V lost 2 bases and J lost 7; bases outside the gene matches: 4. The CDR3 length is 14 residues.

This sequence joins TRBV2 and TRBJ1-2; possible D gene TRBD1, 5 bases. The CDR3 has 14 residues. The V gene's germline CDR1 is SNHLY and CDR2 FYNNEI. V dropped 4 bases and J dropped 8 bases, with 17 bases sitting between them. The CDR3 DNA reads as TGTGCCAGCAGTGGTTTTGGAGGGGCGGGCGGCTACACCTTC. Translating gives CASSGFGGAGGYTF.

This clone appeared once. Other DNA sequences in the sample encode the same CDR3. The V call is TRBV9, the J call TRBJ1-5; TRBD1 is a possible D gene (5 bases). Trimming removed 0 bases from V and 3 bases from J, with 7 bases in between. CDR1 and CDR2 (germline): SGDLS, YYNGEE. The CDR3 sequence is 14 residues long. CDR3 amino acids: CASSVGGSNQPQHF. CDR3 DNA sequence: TGTGCCAGCAGCGTAGGGGGGTCCAATCAGCCCCAGCATTTT.

This clone was recorded only once. CDR3 protein: CASSIGTGTTEAFF. CDR3 DNA sequence: TGTGCCAGCAGCATTGGGACAGGGACCACTGAAGCTTTCTTT. This sequence joins TRBV7-3 and TRBJ1-1; 9 nucleotides match TRBD1. The CDR3 length is 14 residues. Germline values: CDR1 SGHTA, CDR2 FQGTGA. The V and J ends lost 5 bases and 4 bases, in that order; junction bases with no gene match: 5.

The V gene is TRBV4-1, the J gene TRBJ2-1; D is undetermined. V was clipped by 5 bases and J by 2 bases, with 13 bases between them. CDR3 length: 15 amino acids. CDR1 and CDR2 (germline): MGHRA, YSYEKL. CDR3 nucleotides: TGCGCCAGCAGCTTTTACTGGCGTACCTACAATGAGCAGTTCTTC. Translation: CASSFYWRTYNEQFF.

The gene calls are TRBV5-1 and TRBJ2-7; TRBD1 might be the D (5 bases). CDR3 length equals 15 residues. Trimming cost V 5 bases and J 1 base, with 16 bases left between them. Germline V gene sequence: CDR1 SGHRS, CDR2 YFSETQ. CDR3 sequence reads: CASRRGDTDSYEQYF. The CDR3 nucleotides are TGCGCCAGCAGAAGGGGCGACACCGATTCCTACGAGCAGTACTTC.

The chain employs TRBV3-1 (or the pseudogene TRBV3-2) and TRBJ1-2; the D is unclear. V lost 4 bases to trimming and J lost 5 bases, with 11 bases between them. CDR1 and CDR2 (germline): LGHDT, YNNKEL (reference sequence). This CDR3 spans 13 amino acids. Written as DNA, the CDR3 is TGTGCCAGCAGCCCCCAACGGTTATATGGCTACACCTTC. Amino acid sequence: CASSPQRLYGYTF.

The J gene is TRBJ2-3, the V gene TRBV6-2 or TRBV6-3, with 8 bases that match TRBD1. The length of the CDR3 is 15 residues. CDR1 and CDR2 (germline): MNHEY, SVGEGT. The V segment lost 3 bases and the J segment 2 bases; nucleotides outside the gene matches: 4. CDR3 bases: TGTGCCAGCAGTTATTTACAGGGGGTCACAGATACGCAGTATTTT. Its protein is CASSYLQGVTDTQYF.

The chain links TRBV27 to TRBJ1-1; no reliable D call. Deletions cut 6 bases from V and 1 base from J, with 15 bases between. Germline loops: CDR1 MNHEY, CDR2 SMNVEV (reference sequence). The CDR3 totals 15 residues. The CDR3 bases are TGTGCCAGCAGCCCCTCTTTGTCTGGGAACACTGAAGCTTTCTTT. Amino acids: CASSPSLSGNTEAFF.

The CDR3 DNA sequence: TGTGCCAGCAGCCAAGAGGCTCGGGAGCAGTACTTC. Amino acids: CASSQEAREQYF. The gene calls are TRBV3-1 (or the pseudogene TRBV3-2) and TRBJ2-7; D is unclear. Trimming removed 0 bases at V and 7 bases at J, with 7 bases between. The CDR3 length is 12 residues. The germline V gene encodes CDR1 LGHDT and CDR2 YNNKEL (reference sequence).

The chain is built from TRBV10-1 and TRBJ2-5; 7 bases line up with TRBD1. CDR3 size: 12 residues. The J segment lost 14 bases and the V segment lost 0 bases, leaving 6 bases of the junction unmatched. Germline values: CDR1 WNHNN, CDR2 SYGVQD (reference sequence). The chain's CDR3 is CASSESTGQKYF. The CDR3 DNA reads as TGCGCCAGCAGTGAGTCGACGGGACAGAAATACTTC.

The chain employs TRBV28 and TRBJ2-3; 12 bases map to TRBD1. V trimming: 7 bases; J trimming: 3 bases; junction bases outside the gene matches: 11. In germline, CDR1 is MDHEN, CDR2 SYDVKM. The length of the CDR3 is 17 residues. CDR3 DNA sequence: TGTGCCAGCACCCCGTCACCGGGACAGGGGGCGACAGATACGCAGTATTTT. Translation gives CASTPSPGQGATDTQYF.

This rearrangement joins TRBV25-1 to TRBJ2-7, with 9 bases fitting TRBD1. CDR3 length: 13 amino acids. Germline loops: CDR1 MGHDK, CDR2 SYGVNS. Trimming removed 3 bases from V and 5 bases from J; junction bases left unmatched: 2. CDR3 sequence (DNA): TGTGCCAGCAGTGAGGACAGGGGACACGAGCAGTACTTC. Residues: CASSEDRGHEQYF.

This clone was observed a single time. The rearrangement links TRBV5-1 to TRBJ2-5, with 9 bases aligning to TRBD2. CDR1 is SGHRS and CDR2 is YFSETQ in the germline V gene. CDR3 length: 19 amino acids. The ends lost 2 bases at V and 2 bases at J; junction bases unmatched: 16. The DNA for the CDR3 is TGCGCCAGCAGCTTTCTTCCGGGAAGCGGGACTAGCAGACAAGAGACCCAGTACTTC. As protein: CASSFLPGSGTSRQETQYF. The complete variable domain, with remaining parts taken from reference TRBV5-1 and TRBJ2-5, reads KAGVTQTPRYLIKTRGQQVTLSCSPISGHRSVSWYQQTPGQGLQFLFEYFSETQRNKGNFPGRFSGRQFSNSRSEMNVSTLELGDSALYLCASSFLPGSGTSRQETQYFGPGTRLLVL.

V is TRBV7-6 and J is TRBJ2-6, with 12 bases fitting TRBD2. The CDR3 is 18 amino acids. After removal of 4 bases from V and 2 bases from J, the junction contained 6 bases not matched to a gene. Per germline, CDR1 SGHVS and CDR2 FNYEAQ. The CDR3 sequence is CASSSRLAGEAGANVLTF. The DNA of the CDR3 is TGTGCCAGCAGCTCAAGACTAGCGGGAGAAGCTGGGGCCAACGTCCTGACTTTC.

The V call is TRBV10-2, the J call TRBJ2-3; 8 positions agree with TRBD2. The CDR3 extends over 14 amino acids. The germline V gene encodes CDR1 WSHSY and CDR2 SAAADI. V trimming: 8 bases; J trimming: 3 bases; junction bases outside the gene matches: 7. In nucleotides, the CDR3 is TGCGCCAGCGGATTAGCGGGGAAGACAGATACGCAGTATTTT. Translating it yields CASGLAGKTDTQYF.

The genes are TRBV4-3 and TRBJ2-7; TRBD1 is a possible D gene (7 bases). Germline V gene lookup returns CDR1 LGHNA and CDR2 YSLEER. The germline V and J ends were trimmed by 4 bases and 4 bases, with 17 bases remaining between them. The length of the CDR3 is 15 residues. The CDR3 sequence: CASSPTGGTAYEQYF. The CDR3 DNA sequence: TGCGCCAGCAGCCCTACCGGCGGGACAGCATACGAGCAGTACTTC.

J is TRBJ2-3 and V is TRBV2; 7 nucleotides align to TRBD2. Germline V CDR1 and CDR2: SNHLY, FYNNEI. The V gene end was trimmed by 11 bases and the J gene end by 4 bases; junction bases not matched to a gene: 15. CDR3 size: 15 residues. This chain's CDR3 is CAVRRLGGPPDTQYF. DNA for the CDR3: TGTGCCGTAAGACGGCTGGGAGGGCCCCCAGATACGCAGTATTTT.

V and J are TRBV19 and TRBJ2-7; D not certain. The CDR3 consists of 15 residues. Germline V CDR1 and CDR2: LNHDA, SQIVND (reference sequence). Between the trimmed V and J ends, which lost 0 bases and 3 bases, there was a span of 12 bases. The CDR3 loop is CASSIDHGPHYEQYF. The CDR3, as DNA: TGTGCCAGTAGTATAGATCATGGACCGCACTACGAGCAGTACTTC.